The rows below give T cell receptor beta chains drawn from one sample of a study of breast tumors, draining lymph nodes, adjacent tissues. TCRdb re-called the multiplex PCR reads with MiXCR, one entry per CDR3 protein. The sample holds around 130,000 distinct CDR3 sequences, 32% seen once. Sequencing was carried out using axillary lymph node tissue. These receptors were collected from a female donor with breast cancer. Some clones in this sample may be carry-over from other donors' samples. Each CDR3 is given with its conserved first and last residue. A D gene is named only where the DNA matches it firmly. Part of the rows lack a size; the others show once, few, many or a class for expanded clones.

d_gene: TRBD2
v_gene: TRBV13
j_gene: TRBJ2-3
abundance: many
CDR3aa: CASSLTSVGTDTQYF
CDR3nt: TGTGCCAGCAGCTTAACTAGCGTTGGCACAGATACGCAGTATTTT

d_gene: TRBD1
v_gene: TRBV12-3/TRBV12-4
j_gene: TRBJ2-1
abundance: many
CDR3aa: CASSPDREKRHNEQFF
CDR3nt: TGTGCCAGCAGTCCCGACAGGGAGAAGCGACACAATGAGCAGTTCTTC

d_gene: TRBD2
v_gene: TRBV6-2/TRBV6-3
j_gene: TRBJ2-1
abundance: many
CDR3aa: CASRASGSDEQFF
CDR3nt: TGTGCCAGCAGGGCTAGCGGGTCCGATGAGCAGTTCTTC

d_gene: TRBD1
v_gene: TRBV15
j_gene: TRBJ2-5
abundance: NA
CDR3aa: CATSSRTGAGTQYF
CDR3nt: TGTGCCACCAGCAGCAGGACAGGGGCGGGGACCCAGTACTTC

d_gene: TRBD1
v_gene: TRBV30
j_gene: TRBJ2-5
abundance: NA
CDR3aa: CAWRTGGQPETQYF
CDR3nt: TGTGCCTGGAGGACAGGGGGGCAACCGGAGACCCAGTACTTC

d_gene: NA
v_gene: TRBV20-1
j_gene: TRBJ2-3
abundance: many
CDR3aa: CSARAPPGAGTDTQYF
CDR3nt: TGCAGTGCTAGAGCCCCCCCCGGGGCGGGCACAGATACGCAGTATTTT

d_gene: TRBD2
v_gene: TRBV5-8
j_gene: TRBJ2-1
abundance: many
CDR3aa: CASSLFFREGNEQFF
CDR3nt: TGTGCCAGCAGCTTGTTTTTTCGGGAGGGCAATGAGCAGTTCTTC

d_gene: NA
v_gene: TRBV6-5
j_gene: TRBJ1-2
abundance: many
CDR3aa: CASSHGGGGYTF
CDR3nt: TGTGCCAGCAGTCACGGGGGGGGTGGCTACACCTTC

d_gene: NA
v_gene: TRBV18
j_gene: TRBJ1-4
abundance: many
CDR3aa: CASSRHRANNEKLFF
CDR3nt: TGTGCCAGCTCACGCCACAGGGCTAATAATGAAAAACTGTTTTTT

d_gene: NA
v_gene: TRBV7-9
j_gene: TRBJ1-1
abundance: few
CDR3aa: CASSLLQISEAFF
CDR3nt: TGTGCCAGCAGCTTACTACAAATCTCTGAAGCTTTCTTT

d_gene: NA
v_gene: TRBV6-4
j_gene: TRBJ2-1
abundance: few
CDR3aa: CASSHSEPWVSYNEQFF
CDR3nt: TGTGCCAGCAGTCACTCCGAGCCCTGGGTCTCCTACAATGAGCAGTTCTTC

d_gene: NA
v_gene: TRBV20-1
j_gene: TRBJ1-2
abundance: NA
CDR3aa: CSASDIGAGSGYTF
CDR3nt: TGCAGTGCTAGTGATATTGGGGCAGGCTCTGGCTACACCTTC

d_gene: NA
v_gene: TRBV20-1
j_gene: TRBJ2-3
abundance: many
CDR3aa: CSAAGLGEGTDTQYF
CDR3nt: TGCAGTGCTGCAGGATTGGGGGAGGGCACAGATACGCAGTATTTT

d_gene: NA
v_gene: TRBV6-2/TRBV6-3
j_gene: TRBJ1-5
abundance: NA
CDR3aa: CASSYSRAGLVNQPQHF
CDR3nt: TGTGCCAGCAGTTACTCAAGGGCAGGGCTAGTCAATCAGCCCCAGCATTTT

d_gene: NA
v_gene: TRBV5-6
j_gene: TRBJ1-1
abundance: NA
CDR3aa: CASSLGGAVTEAFF
CDR3nt: TGTGCCAGCAGCTTGGGGGGGGCGGTGACTGAAGCTTTCTTT

d_gene: TRBD1
v_gene: TRBV19
j_gene: TRBJ1-4
abundance: many
CDR3aa: CASSGSRTGQGEKLFF
CDR3nt: TGTGCCAGTAGTGGATCCCGGACAGGTCAAGGTGAAAAACTGTTTTTT

d_gene: NA
v_gene: TRBV7-7
j_gene: TRBJ1-1
abundance: NA
CDR3aa: CASSLRGGTNTEAFF
CDR3nt: TGTGCTAGCAGCTTACGTGGGGGAACGAACACTGAAGCTTTCTTT

d_gene: TRBD1
v_gene: TRBV6-5
j_gene: TRBJ1-3
abundance: many
CDR3aa: CASSPDRGGYTIYF
CDR3nt: TGTGCCAGCAGTCCCGACAGGGGAGGATACACCATATATTTT

d_gene: NA
v_gene: TRBV5-1
j_gene: TRBJ2-5
abundance: many
CDR3aa: CASRGWTDETQYF
CDR3nt: TGCGCCAGCAGGGGCTGGACGGACGAGACCCAGTACTTC

d_gene: NA
v_gene: TRBV6-6
j_gene: TRBJ1-1
abundance: NA
CDR3aa: CACSYSRPEAFF
CDR3nt: TGTGCCTGCAGTTACTCGAGACCGGAAGCTTTCTTT

d_gene: NA
v_gene: TRBV10-1
j_gene: TRBJ1-4
abundance: NA
CDR3aa: CASSAGTGYEKLFF
CDR3nt: TGCGCCAGCAGTGCCGGGACCGGCTACGAAAAACTGTTTTTT

d_gene: NA
v_gene: TRBV11-3
j_gene: TRBJ2-5
abundance: many
CDR3aa: CASSYEREETQYF
CDR3nt: TGTGCCAGCAGCTACGAACGGGAAGAGACCCAGTACTTC

d_gene: NA
v_gene: TRBV5-1
j_gene: TRBJ1-3
abundance: many
CDR3aa: CASSLYGASGNTIYF
CDR3nt: TGCGCCAGCAGCTTGTATGGGGCGTCGGGAAACACCATATATTTT

d_gene: NA
v_gene: TRBV20-1
j_gene: TRBJ2-7
abundance: many
CDR3aa: CSARDSLGPSYEQYF
CDR3nt: TGCAGTGCTAGAGATTCGCTGGGACCCTCCTACGAGCAGTACTTC

d_gene: TRBD1
v_gene: TRBV18
j_gene: TRBJ1-5
abundance: many
CDR3aa: CASSSTGGANNQPQHF
CDR3nt: TGTGCCAGCTCCTCCACAGGGGGCGCGAACAATCAGCCCCAGCATTTT

d_gene: NA
v_gene: TRBV7-9
j_gene: TRBJ1-3
abundance: many
CDR3aa: CASSGQWEKGRGNPIYF
CDR3nt: TGTGCCAGCAGCGGACAATGGGAGAAGGGACGAGGAAACCCCATATATTTT

d_gene: NA
v_gene: TRBV11-1
j_gene: TRBJ1-2
abundance: once
CDR3aa: CVSSSEMNAYTF
CDR3nt: TGTGTCAGCAGCTCTGAGATGAATGCCTACACCTTC

d_gene: NA
v_gene: TRBV25-1
j_gene: TRBJ1-6
abundance: many
CDR3aa: CASRGGFNSPLHF
CDR3nt: TGTGCCAGCAGGGGGGGTTTTAATTCACCCCTCCACTTT

d_gene: NA
v_gene: TRBV7-9
j_gene: TRBJ1-4
abundance: NA
CDR3aa: CASSSTGYGKLFF
CDR3nt: TGTGCCAGCAGCTCCACAGGGTATGGAAAACTGTTTTTT

d_gene: NA
v_gene: TRBV3-1
j_gene: TRBJ2-7
abundance: many
CDR3aa: CASSKTWGSNNYEQYF
CDR3nt: TGTGCCAGCAGCAAAACCTGGGGGAGCAATAACTACGAGCAGTACTTC

d_gene: NA
v_gene: TRBV7-2
j_gene: TRBJ1-4
abundance: many
CDR3aa: CASSTSGGTHNEKLFF
CDR3nt: TGTGCCAGCAGCACGAGCGGCGGGACACATAATGAAAAACTGTTTTTT

d_gene: TRBD1
v_gene: TRBV5-1
j_gene: TRBJ2-1
abundance: many
CDR3aa: CASSLAGQTYNEQFF
CDR3nt: TGCGCCAGCAGCTTGGCGGGACAGACGTACAATGAGCAGTTCTTC

d_gene: NA
v_gene: TRBV19
j_gene: TRBJ1-5
abundance: many
CDR3aa: CASSPTSDQPQHF
CDR3nt: TGTGCCAGTAGTCCTACCAGTGATCAGCCCCAGCATTTT

d_gene: TRBD1
v_gene: TRBV6-6
j_gene: TRBJ2-1
abundance: many
CDR3aa: CASTRQGARYNEQFF
CDR3nt: TGTGCCAGCACCCGACAGGGGGCGCGATACAATGAGCAGTTCTTC

d_gene: TRBD1
v_gene: TRBV7-7
j_gene: TRBJ2-3
abundance: many
CDR3aa: CASSAGTASTDTQYF
CDR3nt: TGTGCTAGCAGCGCCGGGACAGCTAGCACAGATACGCAGTATTTT

d_gene: TRBD1
v_gene: TRBV18
j_gene: TRBJ2-5
abundance: few
CDR3aa: CASSPRDRGETQYF
CDR3nt: TGTGCCAGCTCACCCCGGGACAGGGGAGAGACCCAGTACTTC

d_gene: NA
v_gene: TRBV30
j_gene: TRBJ1-4
abundance: NA
CDR3aa: CAWSLKEKLFF
CDR3nt: TGTGCCTGGAGCTTGAAAGAAAAACTGTTTTTT

d_gene: NA
v_gene: TRBV7-2
j_gene: TRBJ2-5
abundance: many
CDR3aa: CASILGGATGETQYF
CDR3nt: TGTGCCAGCATACTAGGCGGGGCCACGGGGGAGACCCAGTACTTC

d_gene: NA
v_gene: TRBV6-2/TRBV6-3
j_gene: TRBJ2-2
abundance: few
CDR3aa: CASSHAGQNTGELFF
CDR3nt: TGTGCCAGCAGTCACGCGGGACAGAACACCGGGGAGCTGTTTTTT

d_gene: NA
v_gene: TRBV20-1
j_gene: TRBJ2-2
abundance: NA
CDR3aa: CSARRPIGDTGELFF
CDR3nt: TGCAGTGCTAGACGTCCCATTGGGGACACCGGGGAGCTGTTTTTT

d_gene: NA
v_gene: TRBV7-9
j_gene: TRBJ2-3
abundance: many
CDR3aa: CASSYLRLADTQYF
CDR3nt: TGTGCCAGCAGCTACCTCCGACTAGCAGATACGCAGTATTTT

d_gene: NA
v_gene: TRBV2
j_gene: TRBJ1-5
abundance: many
CDR3aa: CASSSLWDRRDQPQHF
CDR3nt: TGTGCCAGCAGTTCCTTATGGGACCGTCGGGATCAGCCCCAGCATTTT

d_gene: NA
v_gene: TRBV6-5
j_gene: TRBJ2-3
abundance: many
CDR3aa: CASSYSFRGLTDTQYF
CDR3nt: TGTGCCAGCAGTTACTCGTTTAGGGGGTTGACAGATACGCAGTATTTT

d_gene: NA
v_gene: TRBV6-5
j_gene: TRBJ2-7
abundance: NA
CDR3aa: CASRDGVIRSGSYEQYF
CDR3nt: TGTGCCAGCCGGGATGGGGTTATCCGGAGTGGCTCCTACGAGCAGTACTTC

d_gene: NA
v_gene: TRBV5-1
j_gene: TRBJ2-7
abundance: NA
CDR3aa: CASSPGTYYDQYF
CDR3nt: TGCGCCAGCAGCCCCGGGACATACTACGACCAGTACTTC

d_gene: NA
v_gene: TRBV5-1
j_gene: TRBJ1-4
abundance: many
CDR3aa: CASSPRGGEEELEKLFF
CDR3nt: TGCGCCAGCAGCCCCCGGGGAGGGGAAGAAGAGCTAGAAAAACTGTTTTTT

d_gene: NA
v_gene: TRBV9
j_gene: TRBJ1-2
abundance: NA
CDR3aa: CASSVGQTGSGNTF
CDR3nt: TGTGCCAGCAGCGTAGGCCAGACAGGCTCTGGAAACACCTTC

d_gene: NA
v_gene: TRBV19
j_gene: TRBJ2-1
abundance: many
CDR3aa: CASRITTGLNYNEQFF
CDR3nt: TGTGCCAGTAGAATTACGACAGGTTTAAACTACAATGAGCAGTTCTTC

d_gene: NA
v_gene: TRBV20-1
j_gene: TRBJ2-1
abundance: NA
CDR3aa: CSARGGVNEQFF
CDR3nt: TGCAGTGCTAGAGGGGGCGTGAATGAGCAGTTCTTC

d_gene: NA
v_gene: TRBV20-1
j_gene: TRBJ2-5
abundance: many
CDR3aa: CSAPDSEKTQYF
CDR3nt: TGCAGTGCTCCCGACAGCGAGAAGACCCAGTACTTC

d_gene: NA
v_gene: TRBV29-1
j_gene: TRBJ1-2
abundance: NA
CDR3aa: CSVGGGRYGYTF
CDR3nt: TGCAGCGTTGGAGGGGGTAGATATGGCTACACCTTC

d_gene: NA
v_gene: TRBV7-7
j_gene: TRBJ2-7
abundance: NA
CDR3aa: CASSFYICSARSWGYEQYF
CDR3nt: NA

d_gene: NA
v_gene: TRBV14
j_gene: TRBJ1-2
abundance: many
CDR3aa: CARRLDYGYTF
CDR3nt: TGTGCCAGAAGGTTGGACTATGGCTACACCTTC

d_gene: TRBD1
v_gene: TRBV12-3/TRBV12-4
j_gene: TRBJ2-2
abundance: many
CDR3aa: CASSLIGRQGYSGELFF
CDR3nt: TGTGCCAGCAGTTTAATTGGGAGACAGGGATACTCCGGGGAGCTGTTTTTT

d_gene: NA
v_gene: TRBV7-3
j_gene: TRBJ2-7
abundance: NA
CDR3aa: CAGSRNPASDEQYF
CDR3nt: TGTGCCGGCTCCCGGAACCCTGCTTCTGACGAGCAGTACTTC